The 32 T cell receptor beta chains reported below all come from one sample, sequenced in a study of PD-1 blockade in classical Hodgkin lymphoma. With no exception, relapse followed autologous stem cell transplantation in all patients, and brentuximab vedotin exposure varied. Measured with immunoSEQ multiplex PCR; TCRdb has only the in-frame clones, and not every one. The data show around 41,000 clones, under 75% seen once. The sequenced sample was peripheral blood mononuclear cells (PBMCs), obtained before the second cycle of nivolumab. These receptors all come from a human donor with classical Hodgkin lymphoma.

The chain uses TRBV7-2 and TRBJ1-2; 7 nucleotides line up with TRBD1. The V gene's germline CDR1 is SGHTA and CDR2 FQGNSA. CDR3 length: 15 amino acids. V shed 2 bases, J shed 3 bases, and the junction held 6 bases outside the gene matches. CDR3 sequence reads: CASSLLVGGDYGYTF. DNA of the CDR3: TGTGCCAGCAGCTTACTGGTAGGGGGCGACTATGGCTACACCTTC.

The CDR3 bases are TGTGCCAGCAGTGGGGCGAGCGTCAGGGAGGGGACCCAGTACTTC. Its translation: CASSGASVREGTQYF. The chain couples TRBV2 to TRBJ2-5; 7 positions agree with TRBD2. Looked up from germline, CDR1 is SNHLY and CDR2 is FYNNEI. The CDR3 runs 15 residues. The V segment lost 4 bases and the J segment 7 bases; nucleotides outside the gene matches: 12.

This chain connects TRBV27 to TRBJ2-7, with unresolved D. Germline loops: CDR1 MNHEY, CDR2 SMNVEV (reference sequence). V lost 3 bases to trimming and J lost 0 bases, with 9 bases between them. The CDR3 totals 14 residues. The CDR3 here is CASSLTPNSYEQYF. DNA of the CDR3: TGTGCCAGCAGTTTGACCCCCAACTCCTACGAGCAGTACTTC.

This clone has only a few counts. CDR3 sequence reads: CSAKTGIDGYTF. CDR3 bases: TGCAGCGCCAAGACAGGGATAGATGGCTACACCTTC. The chain is built from TRBV29-1 and TRBJ1-2; the match to TRBD1 covers 7 bases. V lost 7 bases, J lost 6 bases, and 8 bases stayed unmatched. Germline CDR1 is SQVTM and CDR2 is ANQGSEA. The length of the CDR3 is 12 residues.

This clone was picked up one time. V usage is TRBV4-3 and J usage is TRBJ2-1, with 10 positions matching TRBD2. With 1 base clipped from V and 0 bases from J, the junction kept 3 bases outside the gene matches. From germline, CDR1 is LGHNA and CDR2 YSLEER. CDR3 length equals 17 residues. The CDR3 is CASSQAGLAASYNEQFF. CDR3 nucleotides: TGCGCCAGCAGCCAAGCCGGACTAGCGGCCTCCTACAATGAGCAGTTCTTC.

The chain links TRBV7-2 to TRBJ2-3; D gene uncertain. The CDR3 has 15 amino acids. The germline V gene encodes CDR1 SGHTA and CDR2 FQGNSA. Trimming removed 2 bases at V and 4 bases at J, with 13 bases between. In DNA, the CDR3 is TGTGCCAGCAGCTTATCAGGCGCAGGACCAGATACGCAGTATTTT. It encodes CASSLSGAGPDTQYF. The entire variable domain, with the rest obtained from reference TRBV7-2 and TRBJ2-3, is as follows: GAGVSQSPSNKVTEKGKDVELRCDPISGHTALYWYRQSLGQGLEFLIYFQGNSAPDKSGLPSDRFSAERTGGSVSTLTIQRTQQEDSAVYLCASSLSGAGPDTQYFGPGTRLTVL.

The chain links TRBV7-9 to TRBJ2-5, with D possibly matching TRBD1 (5 bases). Per germline, CDR1 SEHNR and CDR2 FQNEAQ (reference sequence). Deletions cut 0 bases from V and 5 bases from J, with 10 bases between. There are 14 residues in the CDR3. The CDR3 region has the DNA TGTGCCAGCAGCTTAGCTCAGGGCTGGGAGACCCAGTACTTC. It yields the protein CASSLAQGWETQYF.

The chain couples TRBV30 to TRBJ2-2; the D is unclear. V dropped 5 bases and J dropped 0 bases, with 10 bases sitting between them. Germline V lookup: CDR1 GTSNPN, CDR2 SVGIG (reference sequence). The CDR3 loop spans 14 amino acids. As DNA, the CDR3 is TGTGCCTGGGGGGATGGCGCGAACACCGGGGAGCTGTTTTTT. Its translation is CAWGDGANTGELFF.

The J gene is TRBJ2-1, the V gene TRBV27, with D possibly being TRBD1 (6 bases). This CDR3 contains 16 residues. Germline V CDR1 and CDR2: MNHEY, SMNVEV (reference sequence). V lost 6 bases, J lost 2 bases, and 17 bases lay in between. The CDR3 DNA follows: TGTGCCAGCAGCCCCACCTGGGACAACCCCTACAATGAGCAGTTCTTC. This translates into CASSPTWDNPYNEQFF.

The gene calls are TRBV25-1 and TRBJ2-7, with 8 bases fitting TRBD1. Germline V gene data show CDR1 as MGHDK and CDR2 as SYGVNS. This CDR3 is 14 amino acids long. V shed 3 bases, J shed 7 bases, and the junction held 8 bases outside the gene matches. The CDR3 coding sequence is TGTGCCAGCAGTGATATAGGACAGGGAAGGGAGCAGTACTTC. This translates into CASSDIGQGREQYF.

The chain uses TRBV6-1 and TRBJ1-1; D remains unclear. V was pared by 4 bases and J by 2 bases, with 5 bases between. The CDR3 has 12 residues. Germline CDR1 MNHNS, CDR2 SASEGT. CDR3 sequence (DNA): TGTGCCAGCAGTGCTTCTAACACTGAAGCTTTCTTT. Residues: CASSASNTEAFF.

J is TRBJ1-4 and V is TRBV4-3, with unresolved D. The CDR3 loop spans 18 amino acids. V lost 0 bases, J lost 4 bases, and 18 bases lay in between. Looked up from germline, CDR1 is LGHNA and CDR2 is YSLEER. The CDR3, as DNA: TGCGCCAGCAGCCAAGATCAGCAGAGCCAGGAAGATAATGAAAAACTGTTTTTT. Protein: CASSQDQQSQEDNEKLFF.

The chain uses TRBV4-3 and TRBJ1-1, with no clear D. This CDR3 is built from 16 residues. With 4 bases removed from V and 1 base from J, the gap between germline ends came to 16 bases. Per germline, CDR1 LGHNA and CDR2 YSLEER. CDR3 DNA: TGCGCCAGCAGCCGAGAGCCGAGTCGGGGGAACACTGAAGCTTTCTTT. This gives the protein CASSREPSRGNTEAFF.

This clone is judged medium-sized. This chain links TRBV27 with TRBJ2-1; 14 bases fit TRBD2. Germline CDR1 reads MNHEY; CDR2 reads SMNVEV (reference sequence). The CDR3 is 15 residues long. V lost 6 bases to trimming and J lost 7 bases; unmatched junction nucleotides: 5. CDR3 amino acids: CASSKTSGGGNEQFF. In DNA, the CDR3 is TGTGCCAGCAGCAAGACTAGCGGGGGGGGGAATGAGCAGTTCTTC.

This sequence joins TRBV7-2 and TRBJ2-5, with 11 bases matching TRBD2. CDR1 and CDR2 (germline): SGHTA, FQGNSA. The junction had 0 bases not matched to a gene; V was cut back by 2 bases and J by 1 base. This CDR3 is built from 15 residues. The CDR3 DNA reads as TGTGCCAGCAGCTTAACTAGCGGGAGCCAAGAGACCCAGTACTTC. This codes for CASSLTSGSQETQYF.

This sequence joins TRBV11-1 and TRBJ2-7; 7 positions agree with TRBD2. This CDR3 region has 14 residues. V lost 0 bases and J lost 2; bases outside the gene matches: 1. CDR1 and CDR2 from the germline V gene are SGHAT and FQDESV (reference sequence). The CDR3 DNA is TGTGCCAGCAGCTTAGCGGGAGGGACCTACGAGCAGTACTTC. Its translation is CASSLAGGTYEQYF. The full variable domain, its missing parts supplied by reference TRBV11-1 and TRBJ2-7, is EAEVAQSPRYKITEKSQAVAFWCDPISGHATLYWYRQILGQGPELLVQFQDESVVDDSQLPKDRFSAERLKGVDSTLKIQPAELGDSAMYLCASSLAGGTYEQYFGPGTRLTVT.

The rearrangement joins TRBV9 to TRBJ2-7; weak D call: TRBD1 (6 bases). V lost 7 bases and J lost 3, with 11 bases in between. Germline-derived CDR1 and CDR2 are SGDLS and YYNGEE. This CDR3 has 12 residues. Here the CDR3 reads CASGTGIYEQYF. CDR3 in DNA: TGTGCCAGCGGAACAGGGATCTACGAGCAGTACTTC. The whole variable domain, remainder taken from reference TRBV9 and TRBJ2-7, is DSGVTQTPKHLITATGQRVTLRCSPRSGDLSVYWYQQSLDQGLQFLIQYYNGEERAKGNILERFSAQQFPDLHSELNLSSLELGDSALYFCASGTGIYEQYFGPGTRLTVT.

This chain connects TRBV19 to TRBJ1-4; D gene unclear. Germline V lookup: CDR1 LNHDA, CDR2 SQIVND (reference sequence). With 3 bases removed from V and 0 bases from J, the gap between germline ends came to 11 bases. This CDR3 has 16 residues. The CDR3 loop is CASSMVGRTTNEKLFF. CDR3 coding DNA: TGTGCCAGTAGTATGGTCGGCAGAACAACTAATGAAAAACTGTTTTTT.

This clone was counted only a few times. The chain combines TRBV9 with TRBJ1-1, with a tentative D call TRBD1 (6 bases). Trimming stripped 5 bases from V and 8 bases from J, with 13 bases between. The CDR3 runs 12 residues. Per germline, CDR1 SGDLS and CDR2 YYNGEE. The CDR3 is CASSGGQEEAFF. In DNA form, the CDR3 reads TGTGCCAGCAGTGGGGGACAAGAGGAAGCTTTCTTT.

The chain is built from TRBV27 and TRBJ1-5; weak D call: TRBD1 (6 bases). The CDR3 runs 12 residues. Trimming stripped 3 bases from V and 13 bases from J, with 13 bases between. Germline lookup yields CDR1 MNHEY and CDR2 SMNVEV (reference sequence). In nucleotides, the CDR3 is TGTGCCAGCAGTTTTGGCCAGGGGCCTCAGCATTTT. It is translated as CASSFGQGPQHF.

The CDR3 sequence: CASSISYEAFF. Written as DNA, the CDR3 is TGTGCCAGTAGTATCTCCTATGAAGCTTTCTTT. This chain links TRBV19 with TRBJ1-1, with D hard to call. CDR1 and CDR2 from the germline V gene are LNHDA and SQIVND (reference sequence). The CDR3 sequence is 11 residues long. The germline V and J ends were trimmed by 3 bases and 7 bases, with 6 bases remaining between them.

The count of this clone is one. V and J are TRBV23-1 and TRBJ2-7, with D tentatively TRBD1 or TRBD2 (6 bases each). TRBV23-1 belongs to the ORF category, with a function that is uncertain. V lost 0 bases and J lost 3, with 9 bases in between. The CDR3 runs to 14 residues. CDR3 sequence reads: CASSQSRGVYEQYF. The DNA of the CDR3 is TGCGCCAGCAGTCAATCGAGGGGGGTCTACGAGCAGTACTTC.

This chain uses TRBV10-2 with TRBJ2-1, with 9 bases fitting TRBD2. The CDR3 extends over 15 amino acids. Germline V gene data show CDR1 as WSHSY and CDR2 as SAAADI. The V gene end was trimmed by 2 bases and the J gene end by 10 bases; junction bases not matched to a gene: 9. The CDR3: CASSEMIAGVGEQFF. The DNA for the CDR3 is TGCGCCAGCAGTGAGATGATAGCGGGGGTTGGGGAGCAGTTCTTC.

This clone has just a few counts. The chain employs TRBV30 and TRBJ2-3; tentatively, D is TRBD2 (5 bases). Germline CDR1 GTSNPN, CDR2 SVGIG (reference sequence). V was trimmed by 1 base and J by 3 bases, leaving 8 bases between them. The CDR3 is 13 residues long. The CDR3 region has the DNA TGTGCCTGGAGTGAAAGCGGTACAGATACGCAGTATTTT. This sequence encodes CAWSESGTDTQYF.

Comment on this clone: Germline and junction disagree at one end, which may indicate a read error. Within the sample, other DNA sequences also encode this same CDR3. The chain employs TRBV4-3 and TRBJ1-6; 8 nucleotides line up with TRBD1. The V gene's germline CDR1 is LGHNA and CDR2 YSLEER. The CDR3 spans 16 residues. The CDR3 DNA sequence: TGCGCCAGCAGCCGAGGGACAGGTAGAGATAATTCACCTCTCCACTTT. Protein sequence: CASSRGTGRDNSPLHF.

The chain has TRBV7-2 and TRBJ2-5; 11 bases fit TRBD1. The trim removed 4 bases at V and 5 bases at J, leaving 6 bases unmatched. Germline lookup yields CDR1 SGHTA and CDR2 FQGNSA. CDR3 length: 15 residues. The DNA of the CDR3 is TGTGCCAGCAGCTGGAGGACAGGGGGCTGGGAGACCCAGTACTTC. This gives the protein CASSWRTGGWETQYF. Full variable domain (outside the CDR3, taken from reference TRBV7-2 and TRBJ2-5): GAGVSQSPSNKVTEKGKDVELRCDPISGHTALYWYRQSLGQGLEFLIYFQGNSAPDKSGLPSDRFSAERTGGSVSTLTIQRTQQEDSAVYLCASSWRTGGWETQYFGPGTRLLVL.

This clone has more than one count but fewer than ten. The chain couples TRBV7-9 to TRBJ2-1; TRBD2 aligns across 12 bases. Germline-derived CDR1 and CDR2 are SEHNR and FQNEAQ (reference sequence). Trimming at V came to 6 bases and at J to 0 bases, leaving 12 bases not matched to a gene. This CDR3 contains 19 residues. CDR3 coding DNA: TGTGCCAGCAGGAATACCGGGACTAGCGGGCAGAGCTCCTACAATGAGCAGTTCTTC. It yields the protein CASRNTGTSGQSSYNEQFF.

This sequence joins TRBV5-1 and TRBJ2-1; D uncertain. The CDR3 has 14 residues. Germline V CDR1 and CDR2: SGHRS, YFSETQ. Trimming removed 1 base at V and 6 bases at J, with 11 bases between. The CDR3 loop is CASSLSSVSNEQFF. The CDR3 region has the DNA TGCGCCAGCAGCTTGTCCAGCGTAAGCAATGAGCAGTTCTTC.

V usage is TRBV28 and J usage is TRBJ1-1; D unclear. CDR1 and CDR2 (germline): MDHEN, SYDVKM. Trimming pared 5 bases from V and 9 bases from J, leaving 16 bases between. The CDR3 loop spans 13 amino acids. CDR3: CASSPTTGKKAFF. Written as DNA, the CDR3 is TGTGCCAGCAGTCCCACAACGGGTAAAAAAGCTTTCTTT.

The rearrangement links TRBV11-3 to TRBJ2-3; 11 bases fit TRBD1. Germline values: CDR1 SGHNT, CDR2 YENEEA. V gave up 5 bases and J gave up 4 bases; unmatched junction bases: 8. The CDR3 extends over 16 amino acids. The CDR3 coding sequence is TGTGCCAGCAGCACCGGACAGGGGGCCCCGTCAGATACGCAGTATTTT. It yields the protein CASSTGQGAPSDTQYF.

V gene TRBV7-2 combines with J gene TRBJ1-1; TRBD1 aligns across 8 bases. J gave up 4 bases and V 4 bases, and 14 bases lay outside the gene matches. Germline V gives CDR1 SGHTA, CDR2 FQGNSA. CDR3 length: 17 amino acids. CDR3 loop: CASSSPLVVTGVTEAFF. DNA for the CDR3: TGTGCCAGCAGCTCCCCGTTGGTGGTGACAGGGGTCACTGAAGCTTTCTTT.

This clone has just a few counts. The sample has other DNA sequences that encode this CDR3 too. This chain joins TRBV27 and TRBJ2-3; the D is unclear. The germline V and J ends were trimmed by 2 bases and 3 bases, with 3 bases remaining between them. CDR1 is MNHEY, CDR2 SMNVEV, per germline (reference sequence). The CDR3 covers 12 residues. CDR3 residues: CASSLGTDTQYF. The CDR3 nucleotides read TGTGCCAGCAGTTTAGGGACAGATACGCAGTATTTT.